Each of the 32 T cell receptor beta chains below was sequenced from the same sample in a study of post-analysis software for immune sequencing data. Findings and limits, study-wide: TRBV5-6, TRBV5-1 and TRBV20-1 were among roughly five TRBV segments more frequent in patients than controls.

Antigen specificity for these receptors is unknown. TCR beta libraries were prepared from cDNA with unique molecular identifiers. Via MiXCR, TCRdb re-called the PCR reads, giving one row per CDR3 protein. The table includes more than 450,000 distinct CDR3 sequences, 30% to 40% detected once. The sequenced sample consisted of blood. The receptors originated from a girl aged 2-17 years with multiple sclerosis.

Ten or more counts support this clonotype. V gene TRBV7-2 combines with J gene TRBJ2-1; a weak D match, TRBD2 (5 bases). Germline-derived CDR1 and CDR2 are SGHTA and FQGNSA. V gave up 2 bases and J gave up 0 bases, with 8 bases separating them. This CDR3 comprises 15 residues. The CDR3 DNA follows: TGTGCCAGCAGCTTATCCGGGGACTCCTACAATGAGCAGTTCTTC. It codes for CASSLSGDSYNEQFF.

This clonotype has a single count. The chain is built from TRBV7-6 and TRBJ1-1, with 9 bases aligning to TRBD1. CDR1 and CDR2 (germline): SGHVS, FNYEAQ. The CDR3 consists of 18 residues. The junction had 17 bases not matched to a gene; V was cut back by 2 bases and J by 7 bases. CDR3 nucleotides: TGTGCCAGCAGCTTAACTACCGGGACAGGGTTAATTCAGAATGAAGCTTTCTTT. Translated: CASSLTTGTGLIQNEAFF.

CDR3 DNA: TGTGCCAGCAGCCAAGTGAAGGGTACGGAGACCCAGTACTTC. It codes for CASSQVKGTETQYF. The rearrangement joins TRBV4-2 to TRBJ2-5; D is ambiguous. This CDR3 spans 14 amino acids. Germline loops: CDR1 LGHNA, CDR2 YNFKEQ. V was cut by 1 base and J by 5 bases, with 11 bases left in between.

This clonotype has more than one count but fewer than ten. The chain is built from TRBV5-1 and TRBJ2-1; a weak D match, TRBD1 (5 bases). V lost 7 bases and J lost 1, with 15 bases in between. The germline gives CDR1 SGHRS, CDR2 YFSETQ. The CDR3 extends over 15 amino acids. The DNA for the CDR3 is TGCGCCAGCGGCCCATCAGGGTTATCCTACAATGAGCAGTTCTTC. It encodes CASGPSGLSYNEQFF.

The rearrangement joins TRBV12-5 to TRBJ2-1, with D unresolved. The tail of the sequence fits TRBJ2-7 better, so the J call may be wrong. CDR1 is LGHNT and CDR2 is FRNRAP in the germline V gene. This CDR3 is built from 13 residues. The CDR3 sequence is CASGLRLYNEQYF. The CDR3 DNA follows: TGTGCTAGTGGTTTACGGCTATACAATGAGCAGTACTTC.

This clonotype has a handful of counts. The V gene is TRBV7-9, the J gene TRBJ2-1; D might be TRBD2 (5 bases). Germline V lookup: CDR1 SEHNR, CDR2 FQNEAQ (reference sequence). The CDR3 sequence is 16 residues long. Trimming shortened V by 2 bases and J by 0 bases, and 11 bases separated the two germline ends. The CDR3 nucleotides are TGTGCCAGCAGCTTATATGAGGGTAACTCCTACAATGAGCAGTTCTTC. Amino acid sequence: CASSLYEGNSYNEQFF.

A remark on this clonotype: The germline gene is not matched at one end of the junction; a read error may be the cause. The chain joins TRBV18 to TRBJ2-5; D remains ambiguous. This CDR3 is built from 13 residues. The V gene's germline CDR1 is KGHSH and CDR2 LQKENI. CDR3 sequence (DNA): TGTGTCAGCTCACCACCCAGTGAGGAGACCCAGTACTTC. This gives the protein CVSSPPSEETQYF.

This clonotype was counted between two and nine times. The chain recombines TRBV7-9 with TRBJ1-1; weak D call: TRBD1 (5 bases). Per the germline V gene, CDR1 is SEHNR and CDR2 is FQNEAQ (reference sequence). Trimming took off 6 bases at V and 3 bases at J, with 20 bases between the two ends. CDR3 length: 16 residues. In nucleotides, the CDR3 is TGTGCCAGCAGTCAGGGTTCCGCCCCCTCCGACACTGAAGCTTTCTTT. This gives the protein CASSQGSAPSDTEAFF.

V and J are TRBV18 and TRBJ1-2; 7 bases are shared with TRBD1. V lost 6 bases, J lost 2 bases, and 9 bases stayed unmatched. Germline CDR1 reads KGHSH; CDR2 reads LQKENI. The CDR3 runs to 15 residues. CDR3 in DNA: TGTGCCAGCTCTCACCTGGGACAGCGCAACTATGGCTACACCTTC. This translates into CASSHLGQRNYGYTF. The variable domain in full, with the rest retrieved from reference TRBV18 and TRBJ1-2, is NAGVMQNPRHLVRRRGQEARLRCSPMKGHSHVYWYRQLPEEGLKFMVYLQKENIIDESGMPKERFSAEFPKEGPSILRIQQVVRGDSAAYFCASSHLGQRNYGYTFGSGTRLTVV.

This clonotype was counted a few times. V is TRBV18 and J is TRBJ2-6; 9 bases are shared with TRBD1. The length of the CDR3 is 18 residues. Germline CDR1 KGHSH, CDR2 LQKENI. Germline trimming cut 5 bases from V and 0 bases from J; bases unmatched to any gene: 8. CDR3 DNA: TGTGCCAGCTCATCGCGGACAGGGGATAGCTCTGGGGCCAACGTCCTGACTTTC. Residues: CASSSRTGDSSGANVLTF.

The sample holds a few counts of this clonotype. The chain uses TRBV7-9 and TRBJ2-5; D possibly corresponds to TRBD1 (6 bases). CDR1 SEHNR and CDR2 FQNEAQ come from the germline V gene (reference sequence). Deletions cut 0 bases from V and 0 bases from J, with 14 bases between. The CDR3 extends over 17 amino acids. CDR3 protein: CASSLAFRGEDQETQYF. Here the CDR3 DNA reads TGTGCCAGCAGCTTAGCGTTCAGGGGAGAAGACCAAGAGACCCAGTACTTC.

This chain links TRBV28 with TRBJ1-1; the D gene is possibly TRBD1 (6 bases). CDR1 is MDHEN and CDR2 is SYDVKM in the germline V gene. Trimming removed 5 bases from V and 4 bases from J, with 23 bases in between. There are 17 residues in the CDR3. As DNA, the CDR3 is TGTGCCAGCAGTATACGACAGGTGCCGACTTGGGGCACTGAAGCTTTCTTT. This codes for CASSIRQVPTWGTEAFF.

J is TRBJ2-5 and V is TRBV3-1; D might be TRBD1 (6 bases). V was shortened by 1 base and J by 6 bases, with 15 bases between the two germline ends. The CDR3 runs to 15 residues. Germline loops: CDR1 LGHDT, CDR2 YNNKEL (reference sequence). As DNA, the CDR3 is TGTGCCAGCAGCCAAGTGGGCAGGGGATCGCAGACCCAGTACTTC. As protein: CASSQVGRGSQTQYF.

The gene calls are TRBV10-2 and TRBJ1-1; D is unclear. The germline V and J ends were trimmed by 11 bases and 4 bases, with 11 bases remaining between them. The CDR3 length is 11 residues. CDR1 is WSHSY and CDR2 is SAAADI in the germline V gene. The CDR3 sequence: CAPLLGTEAFF. The CDR3 DNA reads TGCGCCCCCCTCCTGGGCACTGAAGCTTTCTTT.

The chain combines TRBV14 with TRBJ2-3; D gene uncertain. The V end lost 4 bases, the J end lost 4 bases, and 9 bases lay between the germline ends. This CDR3 has 13 amino acids. Germline loops: CDR1 SGHDN, CDR2 FVKESK. The CDR3 nucleotides read TGTGCCAGCAGCCCAAGACTTGCAGATACGCAGTATTTT. Residues: CASSPRLADTQYF.

J is TRBJ2-5 and V is TRBV5-1, with D unclear. CDR1 and CDR2 from the germline V gene are SGHRS and YFSETQ. Deletions cut 0 bases from V and 3 bases from J, with 12 bases between. The CDR3 consists of 15 residues. The CDR3 DNA is TGCGCCAGCAGCTTGGCCTTACCGACGGAAGAGACCCAGTACTTC. This sequence encodes CASSLALPTEETQYF. Filled out from reference TRBV5-1 and TRBJ2-5, the complete variable domain reads KAGVTQTPRYLIKTRGQQVTLSCSPISGHRSVSWYQQTPGQGLQFLFEYFSETQRNKGNFPGRFSGRQFSNSRSEMNVSTLELGDSALYLCASSLALPTEETQYFGPGTRLLVL.

This clonotype occurred once. This chain joins TRBV5-1 and TRBJ1-2, with 9 nucleotides matching TRBD1. V lost 3 bases to trimming and J lost 5 bases; unmatched junction nucleotides: 14. The CDR3 is 17 amino acids. Germline V gene sequence: CDR1 SGHRS, CDR2 YFSETQ. Here the CDR3 DNA reads TGCGCCAGCAGCTCTTTTCTAGGACAGGGGCTGGAGTATGGCTACACCTTC. Amino acids: CASSSFLGQGLEYGYTF.

This clonotype came up a few times. This rearrangement joins TRBV9 to TRBJ1-2; 8 nucleotides align to TRBD1. Trimming cost V 4 bases and J 4 bases; bases outside gene matches: 6. There are 14 residues in the CDR3. Germline CDR1 SGDLS, CDR2 YYNGEE. CDR3 sequence reads: CASSSGQVFYGYTF. The CDR3 DNA reads as TGTGCCAGCAGCTCGGGACAGGTTTTCTATGGCTACACCTTC.

The sample holds a few counts of this clonotype. This sequence joins TRBV6-2 or TRBV6-3 and TRBJ2-1, with TRBD2 as a possible D gene (7 bases). The ends were cut back, 6 bases at V and 7 bases at J, with 19 bases in the middle. The CDR3 runs to 15 residues. Looked up from germline, CDR1 is MNHEY and CDR2 is SVGEGT. In nucleotides, the CDR3 is TGTGCCAGCAGAGGGGAAGGGGGGGCCCGGAATGAGCAGTTCTTC. This encodes CASRGEGGARNEQFF.

On this clonotype: Sequence at one end of the junction differs from germline and may be a read error. The gene calls are TRBV14 and TRBJ2-3; D is ambiguous. The length of the CDR3 is 15 residues. CDR1 is SGHDN and CDR2 is FVKESK in the germline V gene. The DNA for the CDR3 is TGTGCCAGCAGCCCCAGCCCGGGCCCAACAGATGCGCAGTATTTT. Its translation: CASSPSPGPTDAQYF.

This clonotype was seen a few times. V gene TRBV7-3 combines with J gene TRBJ2-3; TRBD2 agrees at 11 bases. Per germline, CDR1 SGHTA and CDR2 FQGTGA. The CDR3 is made up of 15 amino acids. J gave up 6 bases and V 3 bases, and 5 bases lay outside the gene matches. The CDR3 spells CASSFGTSGRDTQYF. The CDR3 coding sequence is TGTGCCAGCAGCTTTGGGACTAGCGGCAGGGATACGCAGTATTTT.

This clonotype was counted a single time. This chain connects TRBV20-1 to TRBJ1-5; D might be TRBD1 (5 bases). This CDR3 has 16 residues. From germline, CDR1 is DFQATT and CDR2 SNEGSKA (reference sequence). Trimming stripped 3 bases from V and 1 base from J, with 16 bases between. CDR3 in amino acids: CSASLTVRDSNQPQHF. CDR3 DNA: TGCAGTGCTAGCCTGACTGTCCGGGACAGCAATCAGCCCCAGCATTTT.

The genes are TRBV3-1 and TRBJ2-1, with 11 bases aligning to TRBD1. The germline V gene has CDR1 LGHDT and CDR2 YNNKEL (reference sequence). This CDR3 is 14 amino acids long. The V segment lost 3 bases and the J segment 8 bases; nucleotides outside the gene matches: 3. CDR3 DNA: TGTGCCAGCAGCCACGGACAGGGGGCCGATGAGCAGTTCTTC. As protein: CASSHGQGADEQFF.

This clonotype was found a few times. V and J are TRBV2 and TRBJ1-2; perhaps TRBD1 as D (5 bases). V was clipped by 7 bases and J by 3 bases, with 9 bases between them. Germline-derived CDR1 and CDR2 are SNHLY and FYNNEI. This CDR3 is 12 amino acids long. Here the CDR3 reads CASTGLHYGYTF. The CDR3 bases are TGTGCCAGCACGGGGCTGCACTATGGCTACACCTTC. The full variable domain, with the rest looked up from reference TRBV2 and TRBJ1-2, is EPEVTQTPSHQVTQMGQEVILRCVPISNHLYFYWYRQILGQKVEFLVSFYNNEISEKSEIFDDQFSVERPDGSNFTLKIRSTKLEDSAMYFCASTGLHYGYTFGSGTRLTVV.

This chain connects TRBV20-1 to TRBJ2-7, with 8 bases lining up with TRBD2. The CDR3 runs to 14 residues. Germline V gene sequence: CDR1 DFQATT, CDR2 SNEGSKA (reference sequence). Trimming took 3 bases from V and 2 from J; bases not matched to a gene: 6. The CDR3 is CSASSGEGPYEQYF. The CDR3, as DNA: TGCAGTGCTAGTAGCGGGGAAGGTCCCTACGAGCAGTACTTC.

The rearrangement links TRBV27 to TRBJ1-2; a weak D match, TRBD1 (6 bases). V was pared by 3 bases and J by 4 bases, with 15 bases between. Germline V CDR1 and CDR2: MNHEY, SMNVEV (reference sequence). The CDR3 contains 15 residues. The CDR3 spells CASSFSRGQLYGYTF. For the CDR3, the DNA is TGTGCCAGCAGTTTCTCACGTGGACAGCTCTATGGCTACACCTTC.

This clonotype was found a few times. The CDR3 reads CASTPPGGGSNEQFF. Here the CDR3 DNA reads TGCGCCAGCACCCCGCCTGGGGGGGGGAGCAATGAGCAGTTCTTC. The chain has TRBV5-1 and TRBJ2-1, with 7 bases fitting TRBD2. The CDR3 is 15 amino acids. The V gene end was trimmed by 6 bases and the J gene end by 6 bases; junction bases not matched to a gene: 12. Looked up from germline, CDR1 is SGHRS and CDR2 is YFSETQ.

Ten or more counts support this clonotype. This chain joins TRBV24-1 and TRBJ2-3; D gene unclear. The V gene's germline CDR1 is KGHDR and CDR2 SFDVKD. The V end lost 10 bases, the J end lost 6 bases, and 16 bases lay between the germline ends. The CDR3 has 13 residues. The CDR3 coding sequence is TGTGCCACGAGAAGCGAACGGTGGGATACGCAGTATTTT. The encoded protein is CATRSERWDTQYF.

The chain employs TRBV7-9 and TRBJ1-1, with D hard to call. Germline V gene sequence: CDR1 SEHNR, CDR2 FQNEAQ (reference sequence). Trimming removed 3 bases from V and 1 base from J, with 9 bases in between. This CDR3 comprises 14 residues. CDR3 region: CASSFSAGNTEAFF. DNA for the CDR3: TGTGCCAGCAGCTTCTCCGCGGGGAACACTGAAGCTTTCTTT.

This clonotype was counted between two and nine times. The chain links TRBV2 to TRBJ2-1; D remains unclear. With 7 bases removed from V and 5 bases from J, the gap between germline ends came to 9 bases. Looked up from germline, CDR1 is SNHLY and CDR2 is FYNNEI. This CDR3 is built from 12 residues. The DNA of the CDR3 is TGTGCCAGCACACTCCAGAACAATGAGCAGTTCTTC. This gives the protein CASTLQNNEQFF.

This clonotype occurred once. The rearrangement links TRBV4-1 to TRBJ1-2; TRBD1 agrees at 12 bases. CDR1 is MGHRA, CDR2 YSYEKL, per germline. This CDR3 is built from 17 residues. V was pared by 3 bases and J by 7 bases, with 12 bases of the junction left unmatched. The CDR3 loop reads CASSQAAKGQGAGGYTF. DNA for the CDR3: TGCGCCAGCAGCCAGGCAGCGAAGGGACAGGGGGCGGGTGGCTACACCTTC.

This rearrangement joins TRBV12-3 or TRBV12-4 to TRBJ1-5; unclear D gene. There are 17 residues in the CDR3. The V and J ends lost 3 bases and 2 bases respectively, with 17 bases between them. CDR3 DNA: TGTGCCAGCAGTTTCCCCTCAGGCCCGGGAGGCAATCAGCCCCAGCATTTT. It is translated as CASSFPSGPGGNQPQHF.